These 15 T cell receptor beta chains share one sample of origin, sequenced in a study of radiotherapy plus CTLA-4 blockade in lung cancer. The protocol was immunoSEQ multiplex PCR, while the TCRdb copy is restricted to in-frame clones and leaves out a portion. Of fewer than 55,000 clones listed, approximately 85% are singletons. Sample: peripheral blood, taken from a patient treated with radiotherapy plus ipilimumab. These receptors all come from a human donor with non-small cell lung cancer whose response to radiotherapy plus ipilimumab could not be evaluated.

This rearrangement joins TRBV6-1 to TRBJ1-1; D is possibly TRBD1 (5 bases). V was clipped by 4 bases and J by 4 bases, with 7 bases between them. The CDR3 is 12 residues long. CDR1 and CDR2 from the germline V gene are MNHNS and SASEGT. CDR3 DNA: TGTGCCAGCAGTGGGAGGGGCACTGAAGCTTTCTTT. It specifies CASSGRGTEAFF.

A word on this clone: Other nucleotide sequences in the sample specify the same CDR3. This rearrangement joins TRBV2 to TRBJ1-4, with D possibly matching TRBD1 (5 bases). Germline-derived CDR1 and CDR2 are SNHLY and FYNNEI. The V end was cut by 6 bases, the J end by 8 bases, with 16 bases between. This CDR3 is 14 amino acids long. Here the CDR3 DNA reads TGTGCCAGCAGCGGGGGAGGTAGCGGGGAAAAACTGTTTTTT. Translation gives CASSGGGSGEKLFF.

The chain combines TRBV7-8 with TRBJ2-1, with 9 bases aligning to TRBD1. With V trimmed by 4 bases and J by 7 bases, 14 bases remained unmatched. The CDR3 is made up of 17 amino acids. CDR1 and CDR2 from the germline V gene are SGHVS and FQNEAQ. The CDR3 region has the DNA TGTGCCAGCAGCTCCCCCCGTCCGGGACAGGGTAGAAATGAGCAGTTCTTC. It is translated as CASSSPRPGQGRNEQFF.

CDR3 nucleotides: TGTGCCAGCAGCCAGGCTGGCAGGACCTACGAGCAGTACTTC. This translates into CASSQAGRTYEQYF. V and J are TRBV4-2 and TRBJ2-7; D not certain. CDR3 length: 14 residues. Trimming shortened V by 3 bases and J by 2 bases, and 11 bases separated the two germline ends. Germline V lookup: CDR1 LGHNA, CDR2 YNFKEQ.

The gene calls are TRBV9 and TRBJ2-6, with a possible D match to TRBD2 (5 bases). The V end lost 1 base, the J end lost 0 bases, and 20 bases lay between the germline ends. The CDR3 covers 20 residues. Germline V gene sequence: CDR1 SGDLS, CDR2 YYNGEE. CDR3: CASSVRSFRSSRSGANVLTF. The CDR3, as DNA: TGTGCCAGCAGCGTAAGGAGTTTTCGGTCTAGCCGCTCTGGGGCCAACGTCCTGACTTTC.

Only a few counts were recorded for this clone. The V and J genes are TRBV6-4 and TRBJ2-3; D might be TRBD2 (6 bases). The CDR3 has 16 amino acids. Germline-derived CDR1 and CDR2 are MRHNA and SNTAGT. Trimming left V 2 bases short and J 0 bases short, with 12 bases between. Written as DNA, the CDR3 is TGTGCCAGCAGTGACGTCGGGGGTCGGAGCACAGATACGCAGTATTTT. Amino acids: CASSDVGGRSTDTQYF.

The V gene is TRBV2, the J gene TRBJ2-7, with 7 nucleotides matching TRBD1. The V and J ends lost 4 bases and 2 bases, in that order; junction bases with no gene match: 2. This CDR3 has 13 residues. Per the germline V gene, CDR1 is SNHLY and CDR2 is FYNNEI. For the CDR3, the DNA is TGTGCCAGCAGTGGGACAGGAGCCTACGAGCAGTACTTC. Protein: CASSGTGAYEQYF.

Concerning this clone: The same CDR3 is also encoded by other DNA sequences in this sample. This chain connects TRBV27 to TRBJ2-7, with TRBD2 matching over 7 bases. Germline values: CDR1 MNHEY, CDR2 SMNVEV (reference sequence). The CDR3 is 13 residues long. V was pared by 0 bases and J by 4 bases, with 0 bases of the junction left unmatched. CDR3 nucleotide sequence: TGTGCCAGCAGTTTATCGGGGGGGTACGAGCAGTACTTC. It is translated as CASSLSGGYEQYF.

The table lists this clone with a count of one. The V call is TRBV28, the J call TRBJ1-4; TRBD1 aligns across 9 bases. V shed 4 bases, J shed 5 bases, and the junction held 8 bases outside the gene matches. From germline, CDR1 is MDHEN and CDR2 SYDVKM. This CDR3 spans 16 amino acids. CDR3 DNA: TGTGCCAGCAGTTCCCCCCCGGGACAGGGAAATGAAAAACTGTTTTTT. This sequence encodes CASSSPPGQGNEKLFF.

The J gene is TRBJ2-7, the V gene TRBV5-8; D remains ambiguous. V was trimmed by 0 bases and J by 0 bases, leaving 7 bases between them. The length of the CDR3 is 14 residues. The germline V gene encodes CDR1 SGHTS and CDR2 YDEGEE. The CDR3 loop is CASSLVGSSYEQYF. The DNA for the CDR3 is TGTGCCAGCAGCTTGGTGGGCAGCTCCTACGAGCAGTACTTC.

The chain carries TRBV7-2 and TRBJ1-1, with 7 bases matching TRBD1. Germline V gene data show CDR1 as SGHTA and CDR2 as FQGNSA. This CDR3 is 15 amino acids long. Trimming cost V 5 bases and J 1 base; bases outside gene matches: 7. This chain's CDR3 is CASSPTGQKNTEAFF. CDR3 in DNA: TGTGCCAGCAGCCCGACGGGACAGAAGAACACTGAAGCTTTCTTT. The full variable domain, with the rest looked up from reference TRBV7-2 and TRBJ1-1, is GAGVSQSPSNKVTEKGKDVELRCDPISGHTALYWYRQSLGQGLEFLIYFQGNSAPDKSGLPSDRFSAERTGGSVSTLTIQRTQQEDSAVYLCASSPTGQKNTEAFFGQGTRLTVV.

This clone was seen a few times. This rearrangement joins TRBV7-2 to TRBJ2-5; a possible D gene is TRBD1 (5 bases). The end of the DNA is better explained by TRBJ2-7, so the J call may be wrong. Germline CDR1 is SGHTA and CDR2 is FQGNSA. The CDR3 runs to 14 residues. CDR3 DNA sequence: TGTGCCAGCAGCTCCCCGCCAGGGAAGCACGAGCAGTACTTC. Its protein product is CASSSPPGKHEQYF.

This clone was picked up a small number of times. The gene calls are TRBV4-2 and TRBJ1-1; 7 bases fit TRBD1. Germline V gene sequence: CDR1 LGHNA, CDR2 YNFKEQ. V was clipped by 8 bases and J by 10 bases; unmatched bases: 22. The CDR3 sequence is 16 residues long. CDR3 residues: CASGKSDRANNEGAFF. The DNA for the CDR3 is TGTGCCAGCGGAAAATCAGACAGGGCTAATAACGAGGGAGCTTTCTTT.

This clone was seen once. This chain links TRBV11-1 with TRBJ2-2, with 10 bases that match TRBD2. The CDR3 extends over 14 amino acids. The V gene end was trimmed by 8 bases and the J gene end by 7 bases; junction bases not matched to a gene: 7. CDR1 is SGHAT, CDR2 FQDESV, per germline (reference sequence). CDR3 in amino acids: CASRPLAGVGELFF. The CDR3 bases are TGTGCCAGCCGTCCCCTAGCGGGAGTCGGGGAGCTGTTTTTT.

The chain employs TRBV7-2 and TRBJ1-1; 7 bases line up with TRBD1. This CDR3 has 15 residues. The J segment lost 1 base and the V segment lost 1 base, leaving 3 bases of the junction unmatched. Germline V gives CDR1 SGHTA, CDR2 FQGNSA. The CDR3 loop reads CASSLDHRGNTEAFF. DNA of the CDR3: TGTGCCAGCAGCTTAGACCACAGGGGGAACACTGAAGCTTTCTTT.